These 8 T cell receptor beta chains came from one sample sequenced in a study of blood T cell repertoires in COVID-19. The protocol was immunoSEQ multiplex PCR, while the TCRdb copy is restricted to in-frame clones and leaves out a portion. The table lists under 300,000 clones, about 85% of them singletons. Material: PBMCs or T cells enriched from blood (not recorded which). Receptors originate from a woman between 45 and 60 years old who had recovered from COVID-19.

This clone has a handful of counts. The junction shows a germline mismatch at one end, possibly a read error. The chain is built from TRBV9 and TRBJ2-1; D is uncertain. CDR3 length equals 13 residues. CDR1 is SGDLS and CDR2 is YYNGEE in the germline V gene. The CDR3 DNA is TGTGCCAGCAGCGTAATCTCCTCCAATGAGCAGTTCTTC. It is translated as CASSVISSNEQFF.

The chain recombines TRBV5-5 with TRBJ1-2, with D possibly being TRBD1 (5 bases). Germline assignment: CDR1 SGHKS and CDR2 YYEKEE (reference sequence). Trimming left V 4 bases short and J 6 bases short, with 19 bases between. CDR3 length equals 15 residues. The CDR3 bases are TGTGCCAGCAGCCCCGCGGTCAGGGAACGGGATGGCTACACCTTC. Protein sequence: CASSPAVRERDGYTF.

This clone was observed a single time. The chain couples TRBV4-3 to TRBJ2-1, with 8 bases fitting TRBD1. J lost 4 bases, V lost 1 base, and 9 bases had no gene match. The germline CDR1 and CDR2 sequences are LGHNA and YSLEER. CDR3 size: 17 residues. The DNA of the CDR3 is TGCGCCAGCAGCCAAGGCAGTTGGGGACAGGCATACAATGAGCAGTTCTTC. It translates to CASSQGSWGQAYNEQFF.

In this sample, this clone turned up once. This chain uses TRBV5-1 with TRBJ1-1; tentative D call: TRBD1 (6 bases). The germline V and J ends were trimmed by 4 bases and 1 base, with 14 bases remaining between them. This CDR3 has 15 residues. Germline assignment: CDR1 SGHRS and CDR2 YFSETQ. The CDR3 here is CASSPGGSSNTEAFF. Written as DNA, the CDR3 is TGCGCCAGCAGCCCGGGGGGCAGTTCGAACACTGAAGCTTTCTTT.

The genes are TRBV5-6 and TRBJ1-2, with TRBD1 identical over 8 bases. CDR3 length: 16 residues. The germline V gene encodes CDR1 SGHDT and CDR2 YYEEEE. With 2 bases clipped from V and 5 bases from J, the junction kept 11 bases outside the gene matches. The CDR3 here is CASSFLGQGSSYGYTF. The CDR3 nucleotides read TGTGCCAGCAGCTTCTTAGGACAGGGCTCGAGTTATGGCTACACCTTC. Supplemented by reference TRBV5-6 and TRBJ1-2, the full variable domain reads DAGVTQSPTHLIKTRGQQVTLRCSPKSGHDTVSWYQQALGQGPQFIFQYYEEEERQRGNFPDRFSGHQFPNYSSELNVNALLLGDSALYLCASSFLGQGSSYGYTFGSGTRLTVV.

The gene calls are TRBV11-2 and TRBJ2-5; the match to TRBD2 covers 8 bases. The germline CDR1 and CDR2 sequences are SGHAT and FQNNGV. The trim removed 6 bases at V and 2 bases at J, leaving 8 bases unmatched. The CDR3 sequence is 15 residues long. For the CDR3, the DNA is TGTGCCAGCAGACGCCCGGGACTAGGGCAAGAGACCCAGTACTTC. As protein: CASRRPGLGQETQYF.

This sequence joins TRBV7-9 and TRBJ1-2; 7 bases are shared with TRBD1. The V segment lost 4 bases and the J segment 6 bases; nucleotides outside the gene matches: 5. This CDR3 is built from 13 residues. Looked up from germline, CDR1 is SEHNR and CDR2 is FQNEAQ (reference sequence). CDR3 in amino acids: CASSSTGLDGYTF. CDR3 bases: TGTGCCAGCAGCTCGACAGGGTTGGATGGCTACACCTTC.

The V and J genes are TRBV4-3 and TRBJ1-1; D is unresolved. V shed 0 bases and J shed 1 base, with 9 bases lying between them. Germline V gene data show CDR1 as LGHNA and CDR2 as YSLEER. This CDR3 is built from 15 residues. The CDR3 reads CASSQERVRNTEAFF. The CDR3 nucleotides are TGCGCCAGCAGCCAAGAGCGGGTTCGGAACACTGAAGCTTTCTTT.